The clone carrying this TCR beta chain was picked up one time. This sample was taken from a study of cytomegalovirus exposure and HLA in healthy donors. The V segment lost 5 bases and the J segment 3 bases; nucleotides outside the gene matches: 11. The CDR3 extends over 16 amino acids. Germline V gene sequence: CDR1 SEHNR, CDR2 FQNEAQ (reference sequence). In the PCR, 60 Vbeta and 13 Jbeta primers were used. Repertoires were generated with immunoSEQ multiplex PCR, while TCRdb's copy carries only in-frame clones and drops some. The data hold roughly 110,000 clones, with approximately 82% observed a single time.

The receptor was isolated from a man aged 30 to 45 in good health and CMV-seropositive. The sequenced sample consisted of PBMCs. The V gene is TRBV7-9, the J gene TRBJ2-3, with 7 bases aligning to TRBD1. The CDR3: CASSAKTGWQTDTQYF. The DNA for the CDR3 is TGTGCCAGCAGCGCGAAGACAGGGTGGCAAACAGATACGCAGTATTTT.